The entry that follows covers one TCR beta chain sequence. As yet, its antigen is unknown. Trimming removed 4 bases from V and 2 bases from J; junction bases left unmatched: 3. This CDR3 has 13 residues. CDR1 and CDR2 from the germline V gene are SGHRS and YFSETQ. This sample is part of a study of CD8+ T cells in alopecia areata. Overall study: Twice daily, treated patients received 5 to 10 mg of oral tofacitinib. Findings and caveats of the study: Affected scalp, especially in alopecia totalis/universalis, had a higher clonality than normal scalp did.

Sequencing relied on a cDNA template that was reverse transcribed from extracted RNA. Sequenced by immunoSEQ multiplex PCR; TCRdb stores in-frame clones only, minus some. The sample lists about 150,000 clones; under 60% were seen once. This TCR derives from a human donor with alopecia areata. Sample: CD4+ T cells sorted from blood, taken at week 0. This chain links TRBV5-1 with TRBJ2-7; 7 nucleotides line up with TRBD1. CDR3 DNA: TGCGCCAGCAGCGGGACAGACCCCTACGAGCAGTACTTC. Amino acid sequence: CASSGTDPYEQYF.